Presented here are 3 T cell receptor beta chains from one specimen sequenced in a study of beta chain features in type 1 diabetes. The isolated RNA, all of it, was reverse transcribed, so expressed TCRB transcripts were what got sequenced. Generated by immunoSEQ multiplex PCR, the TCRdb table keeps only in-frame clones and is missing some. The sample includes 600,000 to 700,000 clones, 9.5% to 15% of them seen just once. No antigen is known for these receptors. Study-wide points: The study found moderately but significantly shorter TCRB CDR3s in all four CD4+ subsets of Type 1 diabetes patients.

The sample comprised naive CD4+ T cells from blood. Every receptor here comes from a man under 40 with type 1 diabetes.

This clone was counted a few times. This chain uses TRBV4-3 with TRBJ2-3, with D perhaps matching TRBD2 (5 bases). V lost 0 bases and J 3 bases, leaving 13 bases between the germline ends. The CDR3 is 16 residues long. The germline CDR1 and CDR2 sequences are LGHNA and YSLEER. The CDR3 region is CASSQEQRAWTDTQYF. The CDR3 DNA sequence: TGCGCCAGCAGCCAAGAGCAGAGGGCCTGGACAGATACGCAGTATTTT.

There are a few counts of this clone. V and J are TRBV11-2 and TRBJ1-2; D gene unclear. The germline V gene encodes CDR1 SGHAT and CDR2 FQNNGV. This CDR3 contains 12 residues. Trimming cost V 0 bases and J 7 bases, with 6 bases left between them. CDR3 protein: CASSLDPGGYTF. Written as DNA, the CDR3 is TGTGCCAGCAGCTTAGATCCCGGTGGCTACACCTTC.

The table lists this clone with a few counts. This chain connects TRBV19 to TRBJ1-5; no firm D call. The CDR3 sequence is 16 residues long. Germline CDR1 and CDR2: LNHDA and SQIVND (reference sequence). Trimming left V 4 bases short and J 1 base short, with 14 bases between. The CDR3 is CASSTRGRLSNQPQHF. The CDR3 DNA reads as TGTGCCAGTAGTACCCGAGGACGGTTGAGCAATCAGCCCCAGCATTTT.